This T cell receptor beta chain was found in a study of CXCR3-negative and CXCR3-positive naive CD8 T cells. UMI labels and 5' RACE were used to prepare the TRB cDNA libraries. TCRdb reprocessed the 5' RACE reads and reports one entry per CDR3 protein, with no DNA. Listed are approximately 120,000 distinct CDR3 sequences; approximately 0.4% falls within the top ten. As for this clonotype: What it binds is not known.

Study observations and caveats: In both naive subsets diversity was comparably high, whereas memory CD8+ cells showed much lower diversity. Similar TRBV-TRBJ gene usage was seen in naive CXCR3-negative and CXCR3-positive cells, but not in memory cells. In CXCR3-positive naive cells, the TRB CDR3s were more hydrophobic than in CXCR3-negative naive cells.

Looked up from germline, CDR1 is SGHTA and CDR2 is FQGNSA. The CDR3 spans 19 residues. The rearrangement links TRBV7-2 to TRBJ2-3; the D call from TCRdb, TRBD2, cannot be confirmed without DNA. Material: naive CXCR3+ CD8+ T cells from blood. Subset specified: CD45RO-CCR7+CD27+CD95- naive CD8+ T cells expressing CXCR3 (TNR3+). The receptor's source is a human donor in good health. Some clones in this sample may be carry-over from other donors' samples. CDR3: CASSLGTSGGSAFTDTQYF.